A selection of T cell receptor beta chains follows, all from one sample in a study of blood T cells in healthy people across ages. TCRdb analysed the 5' RACE reads with MiXCR anew, one entry per CDR3 protein. The repertoire holds around 1.7 million distinct CDR3 sequences, with 28% as singletons. The sequencing sample was made of blood. These receptors all come from a woman aged 25 to 39 in good health. Both conserved end residues are part of each CDR3. The D gene is left open where the match is weak. Where a row states a size, it is once, few, many or the class of an expanded clone; other rows omit it.

clone size: -; D gene: -; V gene: TRBV18; J gene: TRBJ2-1; CDR3 protein: CASSPRLSWDGYNEQFF; CDR3 DNA: TGTGCCAGCTCACCTCGTCTGAGTTGGGACGGATACAATGAGCAGTTCTTC
clone size: -; D gene: -; V gene: TRBV7-2; J gene: TRBJ2-6; CDR3 protein: CASSSDRPSSGANVLTF; CDR3 DNA: TGTGCCAGCAGCTCTGACAGACCCAGCTCTGGGGCCAACGTCCTGACTTTC
clone size: -; D gene: -; V gene: TRBV2; J gene: TRBJ1-5; CDR3 protein: CASCEVNQPQHF; CDR3 DNA: TGTGCCAGCTGCGAGGTGAATCAGCCCCAGCATTTT
clone size: -; D gene: -; V gene: TRBV6-6; J gene: TRBJ2-1; CDR3 protein: CASSPRPGEQFF; CDR3 DNA: TGTGCCAGCAGTCCCCGCCCCGGGGAGCAGTTCTTC
clone size: few; D gene: -; V gene: TRBV4-1; J gene: TRBJ1-1; CDR3 protein: CASSQGTETEAFF; CDR3 DNA: TGCGCCAGCAGCCAAGGCACAGAGACTGAAGCTTTCTTT
clone size: -; D gene: TRBD1; V gene: TRBV5-1; J gene: TRBJ2-7; CDR3 protein: CASSLPRRAGGNGSYEQYF; CDR3 DNA: TGCGCCAGCAGCTTGCCCCGTCGGGCAGGGGGAAATGGCTCCTACGAGCAGTACTTC
clone size: -; D gene: TRBD2; V gene: TRBV7-2; J gene: TRBJ2-5; CDR3 protein: CAGSFLGAGGETQYF; CDR3 DNA: TGTGCCGGCAGCTTTCTGGGGGCGGGGGGTGAGACCCAGTACTTC
clone size: few; D gene: -; V gene: TRBV5-1; J gene: TRBJ2-7; CDR3 protein: CASSLESIGRWNEQYF; CDR3 DNA: TGCGCCAGCAGCTTGGAGTCGATAGGGCGGTGGAACGAGCAGTACTTC
clone size: many; D gene: -; V gene: TRBV9; J gene: TRBJ2-5; CDR3 protein: CASSPRGTAQETQYF; CDR3 DNA: TGTGCCAGCAGCCCCCGCGGGACAGCTCAAGAGACCCAGTACTTC
clone size: few; D gene: TRBD1; V gene: TRBV7-9; J gene: TRBJ2-3; CDR3 protein: CASSSGQGATDTQYF; CDR3 DNA: TGTGCCAGCAGCTCGGGACAGGGGGCCACAGATACGCAGTATTTT
clone size: few; D gene: -; V gene: TRBV3-1; J gene: TRBJ2-7; CDR3 protein: CASGNSPGEQYF; CDR3 DNA: TGTGCCAGCGGAAACTCGCCGGGCGAGCAGTACTTC
clone size: many; D gene: TRBD2; V gene: TRBV5-1; J gene: TRBJ2-7; CDR3 protein: CASSLESRLAGVEQYF; CDR3 DNA: TGCGCCAGCAGCTTGGAGAGTCGTCTAGCGGGAGTCGAGCAGTACTTC
clone size: -; D gene: TRBD2; V gene: TRBV29-1; J gene: TRBJ2-1; CDR3 protein: CSVEMTSEYNEQFF; CDR3 DNA: TGCAGCGTTGAAATGACTAGCGAGTACAATGAGCAGTTCTTC
clone size: -; D gene: TRBD2; V gene: TRBV30; J gene: TRBJ2-7; CDR3 protein: CAWSLTSAIEQYF; CDR3 DNA: TGTGCCTGGAGTCTCACTAGCGCAATCGAGCAGTACTTC
clone size: few; D gene: TRBD2; V gene: TRBV6-6; J gene: TRBJ2-3; CDR3 protein: CASRLAGLSDTQYF; CDR3 DNA: TGTGCCAGCAGACTAGCGGGGTTGTCGGATACGCAGTATTTT
clone size: -; D gene: -; V gene: TRBV6-6; J gene: TRBJ2-7; CDR3 protein: CASSPTQGRLNEQYF; CDR3 DNA: TGTGCCAGCAGTCCAACCCAGGGGCGTTTGAACGAGCAGTACTTC
clone size: many; D gene: -; V gene: TRBV7-9; J gene: TRBJ1-6; CDR3 protein: CASSVGARGSPLHF; CDR3 DNA: TGTGCCAGCAGCGTAGGGGCTCGGGGGTCACCCCTCCACTTT
clone size: -; D gene: -; V gene: TRBV30; J gene: TRBJ1-5; CDR3 protein: CAWSGRMDRPQHF; CDR3 DNA: TGTGCCTGGAGTGGGAGGATGGATCGGCCCCAGCATTTT
clone size: -; D gene: -; V gene: TRBV20-1; J gene: TRBJ1-2; CDR3 protein: CSARHSVLRGYTF; CDR3 DNA: TGCAGTGCTAGGCACAGTGTCTTGAGGGGCTACACCTTC
clone size: -; D gene: -; V gene: TRBV10-3; J gene: TRBJ2-4; CDR3 protein: CAISEPEQRDIQYF; CDR3 DNA: TGTGCCATCAGTGAGCCGGAACAGAGGGACATTCAGTACTTC
clone size: -; D gene: -; V gene: TRBV7-2; J gene: TRBJ2-7; CDR3 protein: CASSFRESSYNEQYF; CDR3 DNA: TGTGCCAGCAGCTTTAGGGAAAGCTCCTACAATGAGCAGTACTTC
clone size: few; D gene: -; V gene: TRBV7-9; J gene: TRBJ2-7; CDR3 protein: CASSRQRYDGYYEQYF; CDR3 DNA: TGTGCCAGCAGCCGACAGAGGTACGACGGGTACTACGAGCAGTACTTC
clone size: few; D gene: -; V gene: TRBV18; J gene: TRBJ1-2; CDR3 protein: CASSPPQGGLLGYTF; CDR3 DNA: TGTGCCAGCTCACCACCACAGGGCGGATTATTGGGCTACACCTTC
clone size: -; D gene: -; V gene: TRBV5-1; J gene: TRBJ1-1; CDR3 protein: CASSLGGGEGTEAFF; CDR3 DNA: TGCGCCAGCAGCCTAGGGGGAGGAGAAGGCACTGAAGCTTTCTTT
clone size: -; D gene: -; V gene: TRBV4-1; J gene: TRBJ2-4; CDR3 protein: CASSQEPSSGNREQNF; CDR3 DNA: TGCGCCAGCAGCCAAGAACCTTCGTCCGGGAATAGGGAGCAGAACTTC